The T cell receptor (beta chain) described here comes from a study of cytomegalovirus exposure and HLA in healthy donors. Each donor's status was that of a healthy bone marrow donor. Findings and limits, study-wide: Cytomegalovirus status, reportedly, was diagnosed with high specificity and sensitivity by the classifier.

Remarks on this clone: Its matching antigen is unknown.

PCR employed 60 Vbeta and 13 Jbeta primers. The table came from immunoSEQ multiplex PCR; TCRdb's copy has only in-frame clones and leaves some out. This table holds 150,000 to 200,000 clones, around 79% found once. Germline CDR1 MGHRA, CDR2 YSYEKL. The CDR3 is made up of 14 amino acids. Between the trimmed V and J ends, which lost 1 base and 4 bases, there was a span of 10 bases. J is TRBJ1-2 and V is TRBV4-1, with D unresolved. This sequence originates from a woman in her forties in good health and CMV-seronegative. Sample: PBMCs. The CDR3 loop reads CASSQVDLFYGYTF. DNA of the CDR3: TGCGCCAGCAGCCAAGTAGATCTTTTCTATGGCTACACCTTC.